This entry features one T cell receptor beta chain sequence. Its antigen is as yet unknown. The sample is drawn from a study of T cells in tuberculosis. General study findings and limits: Smaller alpha distances in active tuberculosis partly reflected shorter CDR3-alpha lengths. A GMM-specific repertoire classifier reached about 85% accuracy, AUROC about 0.9. Active tuberculosis cases were adults; controls were adolescents.

The assay was immunoSEQ multiplex PCR, and TCRdb's table has in-frame clones only and misses some. Of tens of thousands of clones listed, 90% to 95% were seen once; the top ten hold 4.9%. On average around 95,000 T cells per donor were immunosequenced. Sequenced: PBMCs. This TCR was recovered from a donor under 30 with latent tuberculosis or without tuberculosis infection.

This CDR3 is CASSPGGSGNTIYF. The CDR3 region has the DNA TGTGCCAGCAGTCCCGGGGGCTCTGGAAACACCATATATTTT. The V and J genes are TRBV28 and TRBJ1-3; possible D gene TRBD1, 5 bases. CDR1 and CDR2 from the germline V gene are MDHEN and SYDVKM. The CDR3 extends over 14 amino acids. The V and J ends lost 5 bases and 0 bases respectively, with 8 bases between them.